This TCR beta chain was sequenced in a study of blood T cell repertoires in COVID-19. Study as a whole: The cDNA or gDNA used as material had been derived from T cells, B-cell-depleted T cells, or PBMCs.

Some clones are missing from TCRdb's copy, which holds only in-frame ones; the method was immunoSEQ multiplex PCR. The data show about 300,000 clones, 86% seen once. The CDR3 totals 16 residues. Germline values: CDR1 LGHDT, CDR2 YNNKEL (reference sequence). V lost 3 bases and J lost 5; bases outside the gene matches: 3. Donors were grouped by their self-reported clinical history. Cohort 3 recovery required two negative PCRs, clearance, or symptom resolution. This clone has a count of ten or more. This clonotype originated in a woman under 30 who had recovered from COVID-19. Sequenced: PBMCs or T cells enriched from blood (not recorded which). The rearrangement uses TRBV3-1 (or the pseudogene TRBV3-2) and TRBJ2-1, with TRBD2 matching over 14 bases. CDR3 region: CASSQGLAGDNNEQFF. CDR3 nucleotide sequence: TGTGCCAGCAGCCAGGGACTAGCGGGGGATAACAATGAGCAGTTCTTC.